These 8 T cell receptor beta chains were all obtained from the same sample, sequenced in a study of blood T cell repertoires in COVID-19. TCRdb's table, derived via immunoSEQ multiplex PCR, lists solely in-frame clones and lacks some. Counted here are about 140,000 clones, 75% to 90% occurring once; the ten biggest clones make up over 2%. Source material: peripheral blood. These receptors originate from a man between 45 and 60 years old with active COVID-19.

DNA for the CDR3: TGTGCCAGCAATGTGGGGGGCTCTGGGGCCAACGTCCTGACTTTC. Residues: CASNVGGSGANVLTF. The chain combines TRBV6-5 with TRBJ2-6, with D perhaps matching TRBD2 (6 bases). The CDR3 runs 15 residues. With 7 bases removed from V and 0 bases from J, the gap between germline ends came to 10 bases. Germline CDR1 MNHEY, CDR2 SVGAGI.

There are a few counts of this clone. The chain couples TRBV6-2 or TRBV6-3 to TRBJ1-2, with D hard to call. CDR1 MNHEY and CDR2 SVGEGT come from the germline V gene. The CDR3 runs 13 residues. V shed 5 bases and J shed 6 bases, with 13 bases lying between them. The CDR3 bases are TGTGCCAGCAGTAAACCTGAGGTCAATGGCTACACCTTC. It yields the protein CASSKPEVNGYTF.

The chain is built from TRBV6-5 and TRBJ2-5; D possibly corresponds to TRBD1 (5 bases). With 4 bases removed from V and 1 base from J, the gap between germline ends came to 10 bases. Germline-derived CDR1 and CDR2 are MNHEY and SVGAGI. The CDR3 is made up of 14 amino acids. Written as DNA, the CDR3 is TGTGCCAGCAGTTTAACAGGTGGCCAAGAGACCCAGTACTTC. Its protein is CASSLTGGQETQYF.

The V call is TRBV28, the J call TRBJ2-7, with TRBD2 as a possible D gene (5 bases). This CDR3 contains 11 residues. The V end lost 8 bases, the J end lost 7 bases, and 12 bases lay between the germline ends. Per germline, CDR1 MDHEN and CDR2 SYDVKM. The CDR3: CASGSGWEQYF. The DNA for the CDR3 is TGTGCCAGCGGGAGTGGGTGGGAGCAGTACTTC.

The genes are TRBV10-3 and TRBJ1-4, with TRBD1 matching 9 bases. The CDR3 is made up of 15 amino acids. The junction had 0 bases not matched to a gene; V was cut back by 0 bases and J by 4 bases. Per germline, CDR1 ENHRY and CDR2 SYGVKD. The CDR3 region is CAISESDRGNEKLFF. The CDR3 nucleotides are TGTGCCATCAGTGAGTCGGACAGGGGTAATGAAAAACTGTTTTTT.

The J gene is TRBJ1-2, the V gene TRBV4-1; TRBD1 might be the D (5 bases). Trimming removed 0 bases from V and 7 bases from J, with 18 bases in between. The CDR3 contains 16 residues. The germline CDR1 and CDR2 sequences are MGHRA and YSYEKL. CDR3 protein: CASSQEGSESRGGYTF. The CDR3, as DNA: TGCGCCAGCAGCCAAGAGGGCTCGGAATCAAGGGGTGGCTACACCTTC.

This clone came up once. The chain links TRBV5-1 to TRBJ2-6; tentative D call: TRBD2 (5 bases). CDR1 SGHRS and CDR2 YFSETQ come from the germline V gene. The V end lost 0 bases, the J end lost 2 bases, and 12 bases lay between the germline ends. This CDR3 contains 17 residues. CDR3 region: CASSLDPSGAGANVLTF. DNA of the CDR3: TGCGCCAGCAGCTTGGACCCCTCCGGGGCTGGGGCCAACGTCCTGACTTTC.

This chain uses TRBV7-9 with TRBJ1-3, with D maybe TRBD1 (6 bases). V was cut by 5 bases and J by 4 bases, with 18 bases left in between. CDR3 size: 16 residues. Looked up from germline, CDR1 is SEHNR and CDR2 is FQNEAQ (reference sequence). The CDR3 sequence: CASSPSWGTRGNTIYF. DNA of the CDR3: TGTGCCAGCAGCCCTAGTTGGGGGACAAGAGGAAACACCATATATTTT. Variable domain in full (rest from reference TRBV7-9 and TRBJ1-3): DTGVSQNPRHKITKRGQNVTFRCDPISEHNRLYWYRQTLGQGPEFLTYFQNEAQLEKSRLLSDRFSAERPKGSFSTLEIQRTEQGDSAMYLCASSPSWGTRGNTIYFGEGSWLTVV.